The 27 T cell receptor delta chains given below trace back to one sample, sequenced in a study of gamma-delta T cells after stem cell transplantation. TCRdb re-analyzed the RT-PCR reads via CATT. Of under 3,500 delta-chain clones in the sample, around 1.7% were seen once. Sequenced: gamma-delta T cells. The receptor source for this set is a human donor. It is not recorded whose cells these are; they may come from a transplant donor.

This clone came up a few times. TCRdb's protein, taken from a much larger clone, differs from this DNA's translation at residue 6, likely owing to a read error; the protein displayed comes from the DNA. V and J are TRDV2 and TRDJ3; 11 nucleotides agree with TRDD3. This CDR3 has 20 residues. The germline V gene has CDR1 GEAIGNYY and CDR2 EKD. V lost 2 bases and J lost 0; bases outside the gene matches: 8. CDR3 nucleotide sequence: TGTGCCTGTGACAGTAGCTGGGGGATACTGAGCTCCTGGGACACCCGACAGATGTTTTTC. Its translation: CACDSSWGILSSWDTRQMFF.

Comments on this clone: This DNA's translation differs at residue 10 from TCRdb's protein, which comes from a much larger clone; a read error is likely, and the protein shown is translated from the DNA. This chain joins TRDV2 and TRDJ1; 7 nucleotides agree with TRDD3. The CDR3 sequence is 14 residues long. Germline V gene sequence: CDR1 GEAIGNYY, CDR2 EKD. V lost 5 bases to trimming and J lost 6 bases; unmatched junction nucleotides: 11. This chain's CDR3 is CACVLVGETNKLIF. CDR3 bases: TGTGCCTGTGTCCTAGTGGGGGAGACCAATAAACTCATCTTT.

On this clone itself: This probably arose from a read error, given a far larger clone one base away. The sample holds other DNA sequences that translate to the same CDR3. CDR3 sequence reads: CACDTILGDTYYTDKLIF. For the CDR3, the DNA is TGTGCCTGTGACACCATACTGGGGGATACGTATTACACCGATAAGCTCATCTTT. V usage is TRDV2 and J usage is TRDJ1; TRDD3 matches 13 bases. This CDR3 has 18 residues. The germline CDR1 and CDR2 sequences are GEAIGNYY and EKD.

For this clone: It may be a read error: a sequence one base away is much more abundant. The chain has TRDV2 and TRDJ1, with 8 bases matching TRDD3. With 5 bases clipped from V and 0 bases from J, the junction kept 4 bases outside the gene matches. Germline V gene sequence: CDR1 GEAIGNYY, CDR2 EKD. The CDR3 runs 14 residues. The CDR3 nucleotides read TGTGCCTGTGGCAAACTGGGGGACACCGATAAACTCATCTTT. Translation: CACGKLGDTDKLIF.

This clone was detected only a few times. The amino acid sequence in TCRdb belongs to a much larger clone and departs from this DNA's translation at residue 10, likely a sequencing read error; the sequence shown is translated from the DNA. The rearrangement links TRDV2 to TRDJ1, with 10 bases lining up with TRDD3. Germline CDR1 reads GEAIGNYY; CDR2 reads EKD. V shed 2 bases, J shed 0 bases, and the junction held 11 bases outside the gene matches. This CDR3 is built from 18 residues. CDR3 residues: CACDSVLGDEGDTDKLIF. The CDR3 DNA is TGTGCCTGTGACAGTGTACTGGGGGATGAGGGGGACACCGATAAACTCATCTTT.

This clone came up a few times. A far larger clone lies a single base away; this is likely a read error. This same CDR3 is encoded by further DNA sequences in the sample. The rearrangement uses TRDV2 and TRDJ1; 12 bases match TRDD3. CDR3 length equals 18 residues. Germline lookup yields CDR1 GEAIGNYY and CDR2 EKD. V lost 3 bases, J lost 2 bases, and 12 bases stayed unmatched. The CDR3 region has the DNA TGTGCCTGTGACGTCCTTACTGGGGGATACAGAATGACCGATAAACTCATCTTT. This encodes CACDVLTGGYRMTDKLIF.

Only a few counts were recorded for this clone. The likely explanation is a read error, given a far larger clone one base away. Other DNA sequences in the sample encode the same CDR3. The chain couples TRDV2 to TRDJ1, with D tentatively TRDD3 (5 bases). Germline CDR1 reads GEAIGNYY; CDR2 reads EKD. V was shortened by 0 bases and J by 0 bases, with 16 bases between the two germline ends. CDR3 length equals 17 residues. The CDR3 DNA reads as TGTGCCTGTGACACCCTCGGGGACAGGGACTACACCGATAAACTCATCTTT. Protein: CACDTLGDRDYTDKLIF.

As regards this clone: This likely traces to a read error, being one base from a far larger clone. In the same sample, other DNA sequences code for this CDR3. V and J are TRDV2 and TRDJ1; D may be TRDD3 (6 bases). There are 15 residues in the CDR3. Trimming pared 3 bases from V and 0 bases from J, leaving 13 bases between. CDR1 and CDR2 (germline): GEAIGNYY, EKD. CDR3 protein: CACDQLGRYTDKLIF. Here the CDR3 DNA reads TGTGCCTGTGACCAACTGGGTCGCTACACCGATAAACTCATCTTT.

A few counts support this clone. This sequence is one base from a far larger clone and is likely a read error. Other DNA sequences of this sample code for an identical CDR3. CDR3 sequence reads: CACDTLTGGYENTDKLIF. The CDR3, as DNA: TGTGCCTGTGACACACTGACTGGGGGATACGAGAACACCGATAAACTCATCTTT. The chain has TRDV2 and TRDJ1; 13 nucleotides agree with TRDD3. Trimming removed 1 base from V and 0 bases from J; junction bases left unmatched: 7. CDR1 and CDR2 (germline): GEAIGNYY, EKD. This CDR3 has 18 residues.

This clone is classed as medium-sized (0.01 to 0.1%). The sample carries other DNA sequences with the same CDR3. The chain joins TRDV2 to TRDJ1, with TRDD3 matching over 13 bases. The V segment lost 0 bases and the J segment 3 bases; nucleotides outside the gene matches: 18. The CDR3 loop spans 21 amino acids. CDR1 and CDR2 (germline): GEAIGNYY, EKD. The CDR3, as DNA: TGTGCCTGTGACACCCTCCCCGTGTCCCGAACTGGGGGATACGGGGCCGATAAACTCATCTTT. Protein product: CACDTLPVSRTGGYGADKLIF.

This clone has a handful of counts. It differs at one base from a far larger clone, so likely a read error. This sample also contains other DNA sequences that code for the same CDR3. The V gene is TRDV2, the J gene TRDJ1; 9 bases are shared with TRDD3. This CDR3 region has 15 residues. The germline V gene encodes CDR1 GEAIGNYY and CDR2 EKD. The CDR3 DNA reads TGTGCCTGTGATCCCCTACTGGGGGACCGGGATAAACCCATCTTT. Its protein product is CACDPLLGDRDKPIF.

This clone was detected a few times. Since a far larger clone is one base different, this is likely a read error. In the same sample, other DNA sequences code for this CDR3. The chain carries TRDV2 and TRDJ1, with 7 bases identical to TRDD3. This CDR3 spans 18 amino acids. Trimming took 3 bases from V and 2 from J; bases not matched to a gene: 17. Germline assignment: CDR1 GEAIGNYY and CDR2 EKD. Written as DNA, the CDR3 is TGTGCCTGTGACCCCGCTGGGGGGTACGGGACAAGGACCGATAAACTCATCTTT. Translated: CACDPAGGYGTRTDKLIF.

By share, this clone counts as medium-sized. A far larger clone is one base from this, pointing to a likely read error. The chain has TRDV2 and TRDJ1; weak D call: TRDD3 (5 bases). Between the trimmed V and J ends, which lost 5 bases and 0 bases, there was a span of 15 bases. Germline V CDR1 and CDR2: GEAIGNYY, EKD. This CDR3 is 15 amino acids long. DNA for the CDR3: TGTGCCTGTGGCACAGTGGGGACGTACACCGATAAACTCATCTTT. As protein: CACGTVGTYTDKLIF.

Within the sample, this clone is large (0.1 to 1%). Other DNA sequences in the same sample also yield this CDR3. The chain has TRDV2 and TRDJ1, with D tentatively TRDD3 (6 bases). The germline V and J ends were trimmed by 3 bases and 3 bases, with 10 bases remaining between them. This CDR3 region has 13 residues. The V gene's germline CDR1 is GEAIGNYY and CDR2 EKD. CDR3 sequence reads: CACDAWGADKLIF. The CDR3 DNA reads as TGTGCCTGTGACGCCTGGGGTGCCGATAAACTCATCTTT.

This clone was seen a handful of times. The V gene is TRDV2, the J gene TRDJ1; 11 nucleotides agree with TRDD3. V trimming: 0 bases; J trimming: 1 base; junction bases outside the gene matches: 12. Germline V lookup: CDR1 GEAIGNYY, CDR2 EKD. The CDR3 has 19 residues. CDR3 in amino acids: CACDTVVVLGDSGTDKLIF. The DNA of the CDR3 is TGTGCCTGTGACACCGTGGTAGTACTGGGGGATAGCGGCACCGATAAACTCATCTTT.

Remarks on this clone: This probably arose from a read error, given a far larger clone one base away. The chain employs TRDV2 and TRDJ3; 8 positions match TRDD3. The germline V gene has CDR1 GEAIGNYY and CDR2 EKD. This CDR3 comprises 19 residues. The CDR3 coding sequence is TGTGCCTGTGACACCACTGGGGGCTATAGCTCCTGGGGCACCCGACAGATGTTTTTC. Amino acid sequence: CACDTTGGYSSWGTRQMFF.

This clone is judged medium-sized. Other DNA sequences from this sample encode an identical CDR3 as well. This chain links TRDV2 with TRDJ1; TRDD3 aligns across 9 bases. V lost 3 bases, J lost 3 bases, and 10 bases stayed unmatched. The CDR3 extends over 16 amino acids. CDR1 GEAIGNYY and CDR2 EKD come from the germline V gene. This chain's CDR3 is CACDSAGGLRADKLIF. The DNA for the CDR3 is TGTGCCTGTGACTCGGCTGGGGGATTAAGGGCCGATAAACTCATCTTT.

The sample holds a few counts of this clone. A read error likely explains why the TCRdb protein, taken from a much larger clone, differs from this DNA's translation at residue 13; the protein shown is translated from the DNA. The V and J genes are TRDV2 and TRDJ1, with 9 bases matching TRDD3. CDR3 length equals 17 residues. Per germline, CDR1 GEAIGNYY and CDR2 EKD. This chain's CDR3 is CACDTVGDIRSTGKLIF. CDR3 coding DNA: TGTGCCTGTGACACAGTGGGGGATATAAGGTCCACCGGTAAACTCATCTTT.

With regard to this clone: TCRdb has a much larger clone's protein, which differs at residue 4 from the translation of this DNA, likely because of a read error; what is shown is the protein translated from the DNA. V gene TRDV2 combines with J gene TRDJ1; TRDD3 aligns across 11 bases. The V gene's germline CDR1 is GEAIGNYY and CDR2 EKD. The CDR3 extends over 23 amino acids. The CDR3 DNA is TGTGCCTGTGGCACCGTTGGGATCCTAGGGGTACTGGGGGATAGATCGTACACCGATAAACTCATCTTT. Protein: CACGTVGILGVLGDRSYTDKLIF.

Note on this clone: TCRdb pairs this DNA with a much larger clone's protein that differs at residue 4, likely a read error; the protein shown was translated from the DNA. The chain uses TRDV2 and TRDJ1; D is perhaps TRDD3 (6 bases). This CDR3 is built from 16 residues. Germline loops: CDR1 GEAIGNYY, CDR2 EKD. The CDR3 sequence: CACGTVGGGNTDKLIF. CDR3 DNA: TGTGCCTGTGGCACCGTTGGGGGGGGAAACACCGATAAACTCATCTTT.

This clone was detected only a few times. V is TRDV2 and J is TRDJ3; 12 positions match TRDD3. Germline V CDR1 and CDR2: GEAIGNYY, EKD. J was trimmed by 0 bases and V by 0 bases; bases with no gene match: 14. This CDR3 is built from 23 residues. CDR3 sequence reads: CACDTVEVLGDTARSWDTRQMFF. As DNA, the CDR3 is TGTGCCTGTGACACCGTTGAGGTCCTGGGGGATACGGCCCGCTCCTGGGACACCCGACAGATGTTTTTC.

Worth noting for this clone: TCRdb's protein for this DNA is that of a much larger clone and differs from the translation at residue 12, likely a read error; the protein shown is the DNA translation. The chain has TRDV2 and TRDJ1; 7 bases match TRDD3. The germline V gene encodes CDR1 GEAIGNYY and CDR2 EKD. Trimming took 1 base from V and 3 from J; bases not matched to a gene: 19. This CDR3 contains 19 residues. This chain's CDR3 is CACDTLLPTRGYRPDKLIF. CDR3 DNA: TGTGCCTGTGACACTCTGCTTCCAACCCGGGGATATCGTCCCGATAAACTCATCTTT.

About this clone itself: A far larger clone differs by one base, so this is likely a read error. The sample carries other DNA sequences with the same CDR3. This chain joins TRDV2 and TRDJ3; TRDD3 matches at 13 bases. Germline V gene data show CDR1 as GEAIGNYY and CDR2 as EKD. The CDR3 is 18 residues long. The CDR3 DNA reads as TGTGCCTGCGACACGATACTGGGGGATACGGCGGACACCCGACAGATGTTTTTC. Translation gives CACDTILGDTADTRQMFF.

As for this clone: This likely reflects a read error, since a far larger clone is one base away. The sample holds other DNA sequences that translate to the same CDR3. The chain has TRDV2 and TRDJ1, with TRDD3 matching over 13 bases. V trimming: 3 bases; J trimming: 0 bases; junction bases outside the gene matches: 12. The CDR3 runs 19 residues. The germline CDR1 and CDR2 sequences are GEAIGNYY and EKD. CDR3 region: CACDPVLGDTQLYTDKLIF. The CDR3 DNA follows: TGTGCCTGTGACCCGGTACTGGGGGATACGCAGTTGTACACCGATAAACTCATCTTT.

A word on this clone: This likely came from a read error, as a far larger clone is one base away. In the same sample, other DNA sequences code for this CDR3. This chain connects TRDV2 to TRDJ1; 9 nucleotides agree with TRDD3. Trimming removed 4 bases from V and 0 bases from J; junction bases left unmatched: 11. CDR3 length: 17 amino acids. Germline-derived CDR1 and CDR2 are GEAIGNYY and EKD. CDR3 in amino acids: CACDGLGDLLNTDKLIF. CDR3 sequence (DNA): TGTGCCTGTGATGGACTGGGGGACCTTCTTAACACCGATAAACTCATCTTT.

As to this clone: The TCRdb protein, from a much larger clone, departs from this DNA's translation at residue 4, likely by read error; the protein shown derives from the DNA. V gene TRDV2 combines with J gene TRDJ1, with a tentative D call TRDD3 (6 bases). Trimming removed 5 bases from V and 2 bases from J, with 14 bases in between. Germline lookup yields CDR1 GEAIGNYY and CDR2 EKD. CDR3 length equals 14 residues. The CDR3 sequence: CACALTGRTDKLIF. CDR3 bases: TGTGCCTGTGCCCTGACTGGGAGGACCGATAAACTCATCTTT.

This clone came up a few times. This sequence is one base from a far larger clone and is likely a read error. The sample has other DNA sequences that encode this CDR3 too. The chain combines TRDV2 with TRDJ1, with D tentatively TRDD3 (5 bases). V lost 2 bases to trimming and J lost 1 base, with 22 bases between them. The CDR3 extends over 18 amino acids. Per the germline V gene, CDR1 is GEAIGNYY and CDR2 is EKD. The CDR3 loop reads CACDRISTGGFRTDKLIF. The CDR3 nucleotides are TGTGCCTGTGACAGGATTTCAACTGGAGGATTTCGCACCGATAAACTCATCTTT.